Following are 16 T cell receptor beta chains from one sample sequenced in a study of early T cells in non-severe SARS-CoV-2 infection. TCRdb itself ran the 5' RACE reads through MiXCR, one entry per CDR3 protein. The sample comprises tens of thousands of distinct CDR3 sequences, 9.5% to 15% of which are singletons, and 1.2% rests with the top ten. Sequencing used whole blood, obtained at baseline. Every receptor here comes from an adult who was a healthcare worker with PCR-confirmed SARS-CoV-2 infection or an uninfected control (not recorded which). The donor label of this sample is uncertain.

The sample holds a few counts of this clonotype. This chain connects TRBV12-3 or TRBV12-4 to TRBJ1-1; D remains unclear. This CDR3 is 15 amino acids long. V gave up 6 bases and J gave up 4 bases, with 18 bases separating them. The CDR3 nucleotides read TGTGCCAGCAGACCTTCGTCGGGGAGGAGCACTGAAGCTTTCTTT. Its translation: CASRPSSGRSTEAFF.

The chain links TRBV20-1 to TRBJ2-7; 8 positions agree with TRBD1. The germline gives CDR1 DFQATT, CDR2 SNEGSKA (reference sequence). The J segment lost 4 bases and the V segment lost 3 bases, leaving 5 bases of the junction unmatched. This CDR3 is 13 amino acids long. CDR3 bases: TGCAGTGCTAGGGCAGGGGGCTCTTACGAGCAGTACGTC. Amino acid sequence: CSARAGGSYEQYV.

The chain carries TRBV12-3 or TRBV12-4 and TRBJ2-5, with D possibly being TRBD1 (7 bases). The CDR3 is 16 amino acids. Between the trimmed V and J ends, which lost 5 bases and 2 bases, there was a span of 18 bases. This CDR3 is CASSPGGGGEQETQYF. The CDR3 DNA reads TGTGCCAGCAGTCCCGGCGGAGGGGGCGAACAAGAGACCCAGTACTTC.

The genes are TRBV10-3 and TRBJ2-1; D is undetermined. Germline lookup yields CDR1 ENHRY and CDR2 SYGVKD. V lost 2 bases to trimming and J lost 0 bases, with 8 bases between them. The CDR3 length is 15 residues. The CDR3 bases are TGTGCCATCAGTGAGGAGAGGAGCTCCTACAATGAGCAGTTCTTC. This codes for CAISEERSSYNEQFF.

This clonotype has ten or more counts. This chain links TRBV29-1 with TRBJ1-5; D is unresolved. Between the trimmed V and J ends, which lost 4 bases and 1 base, there was a span of 8 bases. There are 13 residues in the CDR3. Germline assignment: CDR1 SQVTM and CDR2 ANQGSEA. The CDR3 is CSVGEGSNQPQHF. The CDR3 coding sequence is TGCAGCGTTGGTGAAGGCAGCAATCAGCCCCAGCATTTT.

The CDR3: CASSLRGGSTDTQYF. CDR3 DNA: TGTGCCAGCAGTCTTCGGGGGGGCAGCACAGATACGCAGTATTTT. The V call is TRBV28, the J call TRBJ2-3, with 8 bases aligning to TRBD2. Losses at the gene ends were 5 bases for V and 0 bases for J; bases not matched to a gene: 4. Germline CDR1 and CDR2: MDHEN and SYDVKM. The CDR3 spans 15 residues.

Worth noting for this clonotype: A junction end diverges from the germline sequence, so it may reflect a read error. The chain carries TRBV11-2 and TRBJ1-5, with 8 positions matching TRBD1. The CDR3 length is 15 residues. The V gene's germline CDR1 is SGHAT and CDR2 FQNNGV. The CDR3 loop reads CASSLDRGHNQPQHF. CDR3 sequence (DNA): TGTGCCAGCAGCCTAGACAGGGGCCACAATCAGCCCCAGCATTTT.

The chain links TRBV20-1 to TRBJ2-5; 8 nucleotides line up with TRBD1. Unmatched junction bases numbered 13, after V lost 3 bases and J lost 7 bases. The CDR3 is made up of 15 amino acids. Germline V gene sequence: CDR1 DFQATT, CDR2 SNEGSKA (reference sequence). The CDR3 loop is CSARTQGARYGTQYF. The CDR3 DNA reads as TGCAGTGCTAGGACCCAGGGGGCGCGCTACGGGACCCAGTACTTC.

This clonotype was counted a few times. The chain couples TRBV5-5 to TRBJ1-1; tentative D call: TRBD1 (5 bases). Germline-derived CDR1 and CDR2 are SGHKS and YYEKEE (reference sequence). The CDR3 runs 13 residues. V was clipped by 1 base and J by 7 bases, with 11 bases between them. The CDR3 loop reads CASSLSGLSEAFF. DNA of the CDR3: TGTGCCAGCAGCTTGTCAGGGCTTAGTGAAGCTTTCTTT. The full variable domain, with the rest looked up from reference TRBV5-5 and TRBJ1-1, is DAGVTQSPTHLIKTRGQQVTLRCSPISGHKSVSWYQQVLGQGPQFIFQYYEKEERGRGNFPDRFSARQFPNYSSELNVNALLLGDSALYLCASSLSGLSEAFFGQGTRLTVV.

This clonotype was seen more than once but under ten times. The chain joins TRBV7-9 to TRBJ2-3; TRBD1 aligns across 7 bases. Trimming removed 2 bases from V and 2 bases from J; junction bases left unmatched: 7. Per the germline V gene, CDR1 is SEHNR and CDR2 is FQNEAQ (reference sequence). The CDR3 is 16 residues long. CDR3 loop: CASSLRDREITDTQYF. The CDR3, as DNA: TGTGCCAGCAGCTTACGCGACAGGGAGATCACAGATACGCAGTATTTT.

The sample holds a few counts of this clonotype. The chain carries TRBV20-1 and TRBJ1-2; D ambiguous. V lost 3 bases and J lost 5, with 13 bases in between. Germline-derived CDR1 and CDR2 are DFQATT and SNEGSKA (reference sequence). The CDR3 runs to 13 residues. The CDR3 nucleotides are TGCAGTGCTAGCCCTGGGCCGTCTTATGGCTACACCTTC. Its protein is CSASPGPSYGYTF.

This clonotype has a handful of counts. This rearrangement joins TRBV20-1 to TRBJ2-5, with a possible D match to TRBD2 (6 bases). Trimming pared 5 bases from V and 2 bases from J, leaving 12 bases between. Germline V gene lookup returns CDR1 DFQATT and CDR2 SNEGSKA (reference sequence). There are 13 residues in the CDR3. The CDR3 region is CSASIGGQETQYF. The CDR3 DNA follows: TGCAGTGCTTCGATCGGGGGACAAGAGACCCAGTACTTC.

The chain links TRBV6-1 to TRBJ1-5; weak D call: TRBD1 (6 bases). V lost 1 base and J lost 5, with 12 bases in between. This CDR3 is 15 amino acids long. Germline-derived CDR1 and CDR2 are MNHNS and SASEGT. The CDR3 DNA reads as TGTGCCAGCAGTGAAGGACAGGTAGGGGATCAGCCCCAGCATTTT. It yields the protein CASSEGQVGDQPQHF.

This chain links TRBV7-2 with TRBJ1-3; maybe TRBD1 (5 bases). Per the germline V gene, CDR1 is SGHTA and CDR2 is FQGNSA. V was pared by 0 bases and J by 4 bases, with 19 bases between. The CDR3 sequence is 18 residues long. The chain's CDR3 is CASSLAVGGTSTGNTIYF. For the CDR3, the DNA is TGTGCCAGCAGCTTAGCGGTGGGGGGTACGTCGACGGGAAACACCATATATTTT.

This clonotype was recorded many times. The chain joins TRBV7-9 to TRBJ1-2; tentatively, D is TRBD1 (6 bases). Germline V gene lookup returns CDR1 SEHNR and CDR2 FQNEAQ (reference sequence). V dropped 3 bases and J dropped 7 bases, with 15 bases sitting between them. The CDR3 consists of 14 residues. The CDR3 nucleotides are TGTGCCAGCAGCTTTTCGGGGGCGCGCTCTGGCTACACCTTC. This codes for CASSFSGARSGYTF.

V usage is TRBV20-1 and J usage is TRBJ2-6; D gene ambiguous. V gave up 3 bases and J gave up 1 base, with 4 bases separating them. The germline CDR1 and CDR2 sequences are DFQATT and SNEGSKA (reference sequence). The CDR3 runs to 13 residues. The CDR3: CSASSSGANVLTF. Here the CDR3 DNA reads TGCAGTGCTAGCTCGTCTGGGGCCAACGTCCTGACTTTC.